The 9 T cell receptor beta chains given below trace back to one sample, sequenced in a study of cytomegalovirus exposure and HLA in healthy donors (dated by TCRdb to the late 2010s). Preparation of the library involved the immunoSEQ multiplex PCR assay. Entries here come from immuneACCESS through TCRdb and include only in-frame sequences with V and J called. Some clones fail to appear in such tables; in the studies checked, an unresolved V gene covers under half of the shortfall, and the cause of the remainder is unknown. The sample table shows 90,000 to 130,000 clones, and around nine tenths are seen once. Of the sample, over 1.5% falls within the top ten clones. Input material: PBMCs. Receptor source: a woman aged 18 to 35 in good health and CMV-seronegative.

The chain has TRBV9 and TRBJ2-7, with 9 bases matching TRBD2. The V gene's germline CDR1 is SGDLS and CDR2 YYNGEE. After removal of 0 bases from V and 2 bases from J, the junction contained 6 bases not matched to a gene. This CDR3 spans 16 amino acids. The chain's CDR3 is CASSVGNSGSTYEQYF. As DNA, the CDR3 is TGTGCCAGCAGCGTAGGGAATAGCGGGAGCACCTACGAGCAGTACTTC.

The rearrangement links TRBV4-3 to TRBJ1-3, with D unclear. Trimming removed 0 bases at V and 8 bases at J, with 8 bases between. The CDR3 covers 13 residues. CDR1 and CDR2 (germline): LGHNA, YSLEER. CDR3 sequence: CASSQDGLDTIYF. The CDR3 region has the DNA TGCGCCAGCAGCCAAGACGGACTTGACACCATATATTTT.

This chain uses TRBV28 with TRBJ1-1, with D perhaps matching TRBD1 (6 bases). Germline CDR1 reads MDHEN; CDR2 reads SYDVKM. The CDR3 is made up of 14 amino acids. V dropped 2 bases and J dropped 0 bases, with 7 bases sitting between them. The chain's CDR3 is CASSLGTLNTEAFF. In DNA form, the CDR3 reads TGTGCCAGCAGTTTAGGGACATTGAACACTGAAGCTTTCTTT.

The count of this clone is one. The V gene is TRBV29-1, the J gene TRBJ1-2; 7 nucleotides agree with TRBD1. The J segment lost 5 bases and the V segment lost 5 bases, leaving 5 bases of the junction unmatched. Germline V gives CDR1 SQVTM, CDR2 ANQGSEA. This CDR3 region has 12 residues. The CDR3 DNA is TGCAGCGTTAATACAGGGGCTTATGGCTACACCTTC. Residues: CSVNTGAYGYTF.

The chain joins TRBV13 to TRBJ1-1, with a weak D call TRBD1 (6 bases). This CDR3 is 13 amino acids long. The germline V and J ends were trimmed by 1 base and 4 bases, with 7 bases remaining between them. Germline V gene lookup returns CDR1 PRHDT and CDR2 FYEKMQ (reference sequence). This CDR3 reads CASSLEGGTEAFF. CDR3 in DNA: TGTGCCAGCAGCTTAGAAGGGGGCACTGAAGCTTTCTTT.

The CDR3 is CASSLDRDGNGYTF. In DNA form, the CDR3 reads TGTGCCAGCAGCCTGGACAGGGACGGGAATGGCTACACCTTC. The chain uses TRBV7-8 and TRBJ1-2, with TRBD1 identical over 8 bases. CDR3 length: 14 residues. Germline CDR1 and CDR2: SGHVS and FQNEAQ. After removal of 5 bases from V and 6 bases from J, the junction contained 8 bases not matched to a gene.

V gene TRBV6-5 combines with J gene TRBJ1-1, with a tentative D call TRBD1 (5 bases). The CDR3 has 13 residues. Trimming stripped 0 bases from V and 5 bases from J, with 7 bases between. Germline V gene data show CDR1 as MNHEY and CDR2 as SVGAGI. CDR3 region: CASSYSGRTEAFF. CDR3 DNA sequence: TGTGCCAGCAGTTACTCGGGGCGGACTGAAGCTTTCTTT.

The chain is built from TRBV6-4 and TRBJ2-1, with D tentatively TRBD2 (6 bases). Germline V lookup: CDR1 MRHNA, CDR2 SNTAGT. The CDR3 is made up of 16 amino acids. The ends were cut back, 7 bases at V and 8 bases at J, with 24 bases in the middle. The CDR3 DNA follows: TGTGCCAGCATTCTAGGGGTAGCGGTTTGGTTGTATGAGCAGTTCTTC. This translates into CASILGVAVWLYEQFF.

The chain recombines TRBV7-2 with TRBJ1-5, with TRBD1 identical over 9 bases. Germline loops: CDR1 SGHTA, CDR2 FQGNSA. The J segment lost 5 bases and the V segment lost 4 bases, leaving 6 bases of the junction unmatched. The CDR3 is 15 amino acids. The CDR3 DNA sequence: TGTGCCAGCAGCTCCCAGACAGGGGGGGATCAGCCCCAGCATTTT. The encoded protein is CASSSQTGGDQPQHF.